The clone carrying this T cell receptor beta chain showed up just once. Its antigen is unidentified. Libraries were prepared by immunoSEQ multiplex PCR; TCRdb keeps only in-frame clonotypes and omits some of them. The data contain about 66,000 clones, less than 90% of them seen just once; the ten biggest clones take up 2% to 2.5%. The data are from a study of OX40 agonist ivuxolimab in advanced cancers. Study overall: A mean age of around 66 years, range 23 to 79, was recorded, and approximately 79% were male. Overall study results and limits: The specificity for antigen of the expanded peripheral T cells was not determined.

V trimming: 3 bases; J trimming: 4 bases; junction bases outside the gene matches: 2. CDR1 SEHNR and CDR2 FQNEAQ come from the germline V gene (reference sequence). This CDR3 is 14 amino acids long. The source was CD4+ or CD8+ T cells sorted from blood, collected in a trial of the OX40 agonist ivuxolimab. The chain couples TRBV7-9 to TRBJ1-4, with 7 bases fitting TRBD1. This TCR was recovered from an adult with an advanced solid tumor such as melanoma, head and neck, liver or kidney cancer. The DNA for the CDR3 is TGTGCCAGCAGCTTTAACAGGGGTAATGAAAAACTGTTTTTT. It yields the protein CASSFNRGNEKLFF. Supplemented by reference TRBV7-9 and TRBJ1-4, the full variable domain reads DTGVSQNPRHKITKRGQNVTFRCDPISEHNRLYWYRQTLGQGPEFLTYFQNEAQLEKSRLLSDRFSAERPKGSFSTLEIQRTEQGDSAMYLCASSFNRGNEKLFFGSGTQLSVL.